This TCR beta chain was captured by sequencing in a study of regulatory T cells in long-lasting Graves disease. Study-level points and caveats: Accuracy may have suffered from the small sample size. The study found persistent patients shared more public clonotypes (around 2,500) than new patients (approximately 970). Tissue studied was limited to peripheral blood, excluding thyroid tissue.

On this clonotype itself: Its antigen is not identified.

Building the TCR beta libraries relied on iRepertoire HTBI primers, and CDR3 regions underwent Arm-PCR. TCRdb fed the multiplex PCR reads into MiXCR, producing one record per CDR3 protein. The sample has some 370,000 distinct CDR3 sequences, roughly 20% seen once. Time point denoted: persistent/refractory GD, antithyroid drugs over 5 years with positive TRAb. PBMC RNA served as the TCR library source. American Thyroid Association guidelines defined how Graves' disease was diagnosed. CDR1 and CDR2 from the germline V gene are MNHEY and SMNVEV (reference sequence). Losses at the gene ends were 5 bases for V and 5 bases for J; bases not matched to a gene: 8. CDR3 length: 16 amino acids.

This chain links TRBV27 with TRBJ2-7; 14 nucleotides match TRBD2. The receptor comes from a woman in her thirties or forties with Graves disease. Sequencing used peripheral blood mononuclear cells (PBMCs), obtained when the disease was refractory, from a patient treated with antithyroid drugs. DNA for the CDR3: TGTGCCAGCAGTCTCCTGGGGACTAGCGGGAGCCACGAGCAGTACTTC. Translated: CASSLLGTSGSHEQYF.